This record looks at one T cell receptor beta chain sequence and its context. The sample belongs to a study of blood T cell repertoires in COVID-19. The CDR3 is 15 amino acids. Trimming removed 3 bases from V and 3 bases from J; junction bases left unmatched: 9. Germline loops: CDR1 SGDLS, CDR2 YYNGEE. Profiling relied on immunoSEQ multiplex PCR, and the TCRdb table lists in-frame clones only, not all of them. Here the sample spans 250,000 or so clones, roughly nine tenths being singletons. J is TRBJ2-7 and V is TRBV9; TRBD2 agrees at 7 bases. The source material was peripheral blood. This clonotype originated in a man between 18 and 35 years old with active or convalescent COVID-19. CDR3 sequence (DNA): TGTGCCAGCAGCGCCAGACTAGCCCTGAACTACGAGCAGTACTTC. Its protein is CASSARLALNYEQYF.